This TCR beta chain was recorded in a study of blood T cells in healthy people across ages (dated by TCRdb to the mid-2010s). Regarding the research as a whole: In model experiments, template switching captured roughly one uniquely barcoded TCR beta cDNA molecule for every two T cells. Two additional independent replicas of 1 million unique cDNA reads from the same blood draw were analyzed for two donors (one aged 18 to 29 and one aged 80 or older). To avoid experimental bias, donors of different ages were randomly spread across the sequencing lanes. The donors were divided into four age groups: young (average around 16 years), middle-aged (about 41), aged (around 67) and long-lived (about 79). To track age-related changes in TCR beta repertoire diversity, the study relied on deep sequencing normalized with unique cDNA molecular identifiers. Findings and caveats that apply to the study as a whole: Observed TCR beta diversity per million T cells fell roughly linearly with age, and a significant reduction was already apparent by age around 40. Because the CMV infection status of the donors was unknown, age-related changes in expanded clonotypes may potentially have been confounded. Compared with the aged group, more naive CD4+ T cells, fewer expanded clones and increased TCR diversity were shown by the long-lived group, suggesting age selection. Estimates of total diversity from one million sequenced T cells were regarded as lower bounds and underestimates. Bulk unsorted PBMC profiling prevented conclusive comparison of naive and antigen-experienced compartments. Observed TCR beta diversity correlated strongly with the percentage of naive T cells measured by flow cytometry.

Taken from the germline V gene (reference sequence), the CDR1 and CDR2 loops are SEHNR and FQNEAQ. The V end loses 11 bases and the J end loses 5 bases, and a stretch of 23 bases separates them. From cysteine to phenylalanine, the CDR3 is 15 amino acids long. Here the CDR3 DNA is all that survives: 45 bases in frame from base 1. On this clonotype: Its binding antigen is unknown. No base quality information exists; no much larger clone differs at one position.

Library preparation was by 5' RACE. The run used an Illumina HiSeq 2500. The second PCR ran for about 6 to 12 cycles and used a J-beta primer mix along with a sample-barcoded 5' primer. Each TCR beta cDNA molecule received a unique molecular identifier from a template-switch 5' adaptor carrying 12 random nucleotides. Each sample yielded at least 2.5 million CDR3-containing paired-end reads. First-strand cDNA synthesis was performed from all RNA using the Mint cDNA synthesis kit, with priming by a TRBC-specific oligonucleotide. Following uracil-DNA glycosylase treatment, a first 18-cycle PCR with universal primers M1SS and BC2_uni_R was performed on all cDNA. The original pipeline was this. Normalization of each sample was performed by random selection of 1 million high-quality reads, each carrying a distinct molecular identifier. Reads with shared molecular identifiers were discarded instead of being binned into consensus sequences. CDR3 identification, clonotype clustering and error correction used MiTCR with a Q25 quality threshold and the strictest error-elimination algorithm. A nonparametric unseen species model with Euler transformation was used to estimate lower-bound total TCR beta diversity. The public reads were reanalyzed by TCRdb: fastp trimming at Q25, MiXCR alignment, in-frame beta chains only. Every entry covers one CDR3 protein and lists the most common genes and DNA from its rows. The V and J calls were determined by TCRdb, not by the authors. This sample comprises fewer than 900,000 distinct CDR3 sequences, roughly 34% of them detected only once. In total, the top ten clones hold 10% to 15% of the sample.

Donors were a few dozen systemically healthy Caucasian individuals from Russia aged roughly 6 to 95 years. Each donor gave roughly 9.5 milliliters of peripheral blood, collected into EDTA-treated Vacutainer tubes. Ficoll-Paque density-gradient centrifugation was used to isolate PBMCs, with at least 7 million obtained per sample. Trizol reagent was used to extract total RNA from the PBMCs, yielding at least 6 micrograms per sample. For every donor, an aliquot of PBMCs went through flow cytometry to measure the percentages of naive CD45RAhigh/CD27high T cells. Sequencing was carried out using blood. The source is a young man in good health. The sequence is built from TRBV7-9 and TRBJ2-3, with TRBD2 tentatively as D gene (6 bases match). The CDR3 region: CAVPWRGLYVDTQYF. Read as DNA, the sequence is TGTGCCGTCCCATGGCGGGGCCTATACGTAGATACGCAGTATTTT. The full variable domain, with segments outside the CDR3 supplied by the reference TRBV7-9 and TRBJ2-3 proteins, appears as DTGVSQNPRHKITKRGQNVTFRCDPISEHNRLYWYRQTLGQGPEFLTYFQNEAQLEKSRLLSDRFSAERPKGSFSTLEIQRTEQGDSAMYLCAVPWRGLYVDTQYFGPGTRLTVL.